Listed here are 12 T cell receptor beta chains from one sample, sequenced in a study of blood T cell repertoires in COVID-19. The repertoire was sequenced with immunoSEQ multiplex PCR; TCRdb's copy has only in-frame clones and lacks some. The sample records roughly 49,000 clones, around 90% being singletons. Sample: peripheral blood. The receptors here all came from a human donor in a cohort sampled during active COVID-19.

This clone has only one observation. This chain joins TRBV11-3 and TRBJ2-2, with 9 bases identical to TRBD1. The CDR3 consists of 18 residues. Trimming removed 5 bases from V and 6 bases from J; junction bases left unmatched: 16. Germline CDR1 and CDR2: SGHNT and YENEEA. The CDR3 DNA sequence: TGTGCCAGCAGCCGTTTAAGGGGGACAGGGATTGTCGCCGGGGAGCTGTTTTTT. Translation gives CASSRLRGTGIVAGELFF.

The V call is TRBV23-1, the J call TRBJ2-7; 11 bases fit TRBD1. TRBV23-1 is classed as an ORF, of uncertain function. Unmatched junction bases numbered 1, after V lost 9 bases and J lost 0 bases. The CDR3 is made up of 13 amino acids. In DNA, the CDR3 is TGCGCCAGTGGACAGGGGGCCTCCTACGAGCAGTACGTC. This encodes CASGQGASYEQYV.

The chain is built from TRBV29-1 and TRBJ2-1, with TRBD1 matching over 8 bases. With V trimmed by 4 bases and J by 2 bases, 4 bases remained unmatched. The CDR3 has 14 residues. CDR1 is SQVTM, CDR2 ANQGSEA, per germline. The CDR3 is CSVADRGTYNEQFF. In nucleotides, the CDR3 is TGCAGCGTTGCAGACAGGGGAACCTACAATGAGCAGTTCTTC.

The V and J genes are TRBV12-3 or TRBV12-4 and TRBJ1-2; maybe TRBD1 (6 bases). This CDR3 is built from 12 residues. Trimming removed 4 bases from V and 4 bases from J, with 7 bases in between. The CDR3 region is CASSWTVYGYTF. CDR3 DNA: TGTGCCAGCAGTTGGACAGTCTATGGCTACACCTTC.

The chain links TRBV25-1 to TRBJ2-7; TRBD2 aligns across 8 bases. Germline trimming cut 8 bases from V and 2 bases from J; bases unmatched to any gene: 8. The CDR3 covers 14 residues. CDR1 and CDR2 (germline): MGHDK, SYGVNS. The CDR3 DNA reads TGTGCCAGCCTCCGGGGGGGCGGGACCTACGAGCAGTACTTC. Amino acid sequence: CASLRGGGTYEQYF.

This sequence joins TRBV18 and TRBJ1-2; D unclear. Trimming stripped 3 bases from V and 7 bases from J, with 12 bases between. This CDR3 comprises 13 residues. Looked up from germline, CDR1 is KGHSH and CDR2 is LQKENI. For the CDR3, the DNA is TGTGCCAGCTCACCGGCGCGGGAAGCTGGCTACACCTTC. Encoded protein: CASSPAREAGYTF.

The gene calls are TRBV4-3 and TRBJ2-1; 9 positions agree with TRBD2. Germline V gives CDR1 LGHNA, CDR2 YSLEER. This CDR3 spans 16 amino acids. The ends lost 0 bases at V and 8 bases at J; junction bases unmatched: 8. The CDR3 here is CASSQEPSGKLYEQFF. The CDR3 DNA is TGCGCCAGCAGCCAAGAACCTAGCGGGAAGTTATATGAGCAGTTCTTC.

J is TRBJ1-1 and V is TRBV28; D perhaps matches TRBD1 (5 bases). The V end was cut by 6 bases, the J end by 7 bases, with 12 bases between. This CDR3 contains 12 residues. Germline V CDR1 and CDR2: MDHEN, SYDVKM. Written as DNA, the CDR3 is TGTGCCAGCAGCCGACAGACTTATGAAGCTTTCTTT. Its translation is CASSRQTYEAFF. Complete variable domain (other parts from reference TRBV28 and TRBJ1-1): DVKVTQSSRYLVKRTGEKVFLECVQDMDHENMFWYRQDPGLGLRLIYFSYDVKMKEKGDIPEGYSVSREKKERFSLILESASTNQTSMYLCASSRQTYEAFFGQGTRLTVV.

A single count supports this clone. The V gene is TRBV25-1, the J gene TRBJ2-2; D is unclear. Germline V lookup: CDR1 MGHDK, CDR2 SYGVNS. The V gene lost 6 bases and the J gene lost 8 bases, with 10 bases spanning the gap. The CDR3 consists of 12 residues. Written as DNA, the CDR3 is TGTGCCAGCAGCCTCGCTCTAGGGGAGCTGTTTTTT. Its translation: CASSLALGELFF.

This chain joins TRBV7-9 and TRBJ2-7; the D gene is possibly TRBD1 (6 bases). Germline CDR1 SEHNR, CDR2 FQNEAQ (reference sequence). This CDR3 has 14 amino acids. Trimming pared 1 base from V and 1 base from J, leaving 8 bases between. CDR3 amino acids: CASSLVGTSYEQYV. The CDR3, as DNA: TGTGCCAGCAGCTTAGTAGGGACATCCTACGAGCAGTACGTC.

J is TRBJ2-7 and V is TRBV18; D remains unclear. Deletions cut 2 bases from V and 1 base from J, with 6 bases between. The CDR3 has 13 amino acids. Looked up from germline, CDR1 is KGHSH and CDR2 is LQKENI. The CDR3 DNA follows: TGTGCCAGCTCACCAGGGCAGTCCTACGAGCAGTACGTC. Protein: CASSPGQSYEQYV.

This chain uses TRBV7-2 with TRBJ1-1; a possible D gene is TRBD1 (5 bases). The CDR3 is 15 amino acids. The V gene's germline CDR1 is SGHTA and CDR2 FQGNSA. With 5 bases removed from V and 1 base from J, the gap between germline ends came to 14 bases. CDR3 residues: CASSPRGGRNTEAFF. The CDR3 nucleotides are TGTGCCAGCAGCCCACGGGGGGGGAGGAACACTGAAGCTTTCTTT.